Included here is one T cell receptor beta chain sequence, with context. The sample originates from a study of blood T cell repertoires in COVID-19. Study at large: Whether acute or convalescent, the COVID-19 samples came from the United States, Italy and Spain.

Libraries were prepared by immunoSEQ multiplex PCR; TCRdb keeps only in-frame clonotypes and omits some of them. The table lists under 200,000 clones, more than 65% of them singletons, with around 18% in the top ten. Germline assignment: CDR1 MNHNY and CDR2 SVGAGI (reference sequence). V gave up 6 bases and J gave up 11 bases, with 11 bases separating them. The CDR3 covers 12 residues. The sequencing input was PBMCs or T cells enriched from blood (not recorded which). The origin of this receptor is a man between 60 and 75 years old who had recovered from COVID-19. V and J are TRBV6-6 and TRBJ1-6; a weak D match, TRBD1 (5 bases). The CDR3: CASSPGETPLHF. The CDR3 nucleotides read TGTGCCAGCAGCCCGGGGGAAACACCCCTCCACTTT.